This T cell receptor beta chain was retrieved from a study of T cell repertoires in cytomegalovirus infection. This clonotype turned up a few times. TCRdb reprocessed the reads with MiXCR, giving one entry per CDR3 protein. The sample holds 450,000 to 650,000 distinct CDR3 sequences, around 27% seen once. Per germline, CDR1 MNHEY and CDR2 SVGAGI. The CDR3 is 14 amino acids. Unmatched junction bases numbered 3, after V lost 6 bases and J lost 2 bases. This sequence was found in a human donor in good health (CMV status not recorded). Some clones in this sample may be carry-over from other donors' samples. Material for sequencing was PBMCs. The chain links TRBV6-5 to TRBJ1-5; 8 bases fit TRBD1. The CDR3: CASRTGAGNQPQHF. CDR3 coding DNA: TGTGCCAGCAGGACAGGGGCGGGCAATCAGCCCCAGCATTTT.